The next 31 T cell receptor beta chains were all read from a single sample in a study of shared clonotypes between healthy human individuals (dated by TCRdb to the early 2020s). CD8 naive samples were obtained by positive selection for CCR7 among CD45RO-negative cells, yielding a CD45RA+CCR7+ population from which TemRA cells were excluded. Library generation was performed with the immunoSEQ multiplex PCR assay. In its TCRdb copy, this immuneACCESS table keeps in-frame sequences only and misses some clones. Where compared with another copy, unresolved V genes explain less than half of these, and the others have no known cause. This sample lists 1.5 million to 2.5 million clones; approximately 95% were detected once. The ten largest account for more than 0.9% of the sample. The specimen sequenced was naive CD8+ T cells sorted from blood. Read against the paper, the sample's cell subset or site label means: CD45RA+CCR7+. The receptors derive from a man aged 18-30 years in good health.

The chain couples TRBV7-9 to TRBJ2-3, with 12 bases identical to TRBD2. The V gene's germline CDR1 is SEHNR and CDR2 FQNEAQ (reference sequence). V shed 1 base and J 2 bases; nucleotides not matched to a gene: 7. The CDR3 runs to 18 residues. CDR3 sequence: CASSLGLAGAKNTDTQYF. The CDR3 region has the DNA TGTGCCAGCAGCTTAGGACTAGCGGGGGCCAAAAACACAGATACGCAGTATTTT.

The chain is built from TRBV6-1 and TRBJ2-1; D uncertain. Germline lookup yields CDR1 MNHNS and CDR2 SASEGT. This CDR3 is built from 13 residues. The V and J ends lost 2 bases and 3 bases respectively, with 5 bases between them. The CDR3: CASSEQFYNEQFF. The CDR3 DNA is TGTGCCAGCAGTGAACAGTTCTACAATGAGCAGTTCTTC.

Here the CDR3 reads CASSQVAQGAIDEQYF. The DNA for the CDR3 is TGCGCCAGCAGCCAAGTTGCGCAGGGGGCAATCGACGAGCAGTACTTC. V and J are TRBV4-1 and TRBJ2-7; 8 nucleotides match TRBD1. J gave up 5 bases and V 1 base, and 10 bases lay outside the gene matches. CDR3 length: 16 amino acids. Per germline, CDR1 MGHRA and CDR2 YSYEKL.

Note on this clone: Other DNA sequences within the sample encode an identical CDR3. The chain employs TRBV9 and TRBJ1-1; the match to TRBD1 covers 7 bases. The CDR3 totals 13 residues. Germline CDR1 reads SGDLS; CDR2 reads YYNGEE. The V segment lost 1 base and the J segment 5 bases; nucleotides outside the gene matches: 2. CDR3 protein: CASSVQGETEAFF. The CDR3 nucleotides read TGTGCCAGCAGCGTACAGGGGGAGACTGAAGCTTTCTTT. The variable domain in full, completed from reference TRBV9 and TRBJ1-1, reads DSGVTQTPKHLITATGQRVTLRCSPRSGDLSVYWYQQSLDQGLQFLIQYYNGEERAKGNILERFSAQQFPDLHSELNLSSLELGDSALYFCASSVQGETEAFFGQGTRLTVV.

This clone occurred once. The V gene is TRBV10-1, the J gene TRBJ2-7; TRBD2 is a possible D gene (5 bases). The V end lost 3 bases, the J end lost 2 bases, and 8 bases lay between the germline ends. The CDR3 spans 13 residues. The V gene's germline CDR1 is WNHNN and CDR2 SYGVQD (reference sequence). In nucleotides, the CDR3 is TGCGCCAGCAGTGATGGAGGCCCCTACGAGCAGTACTTC. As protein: CASSDGGPYEQYF.

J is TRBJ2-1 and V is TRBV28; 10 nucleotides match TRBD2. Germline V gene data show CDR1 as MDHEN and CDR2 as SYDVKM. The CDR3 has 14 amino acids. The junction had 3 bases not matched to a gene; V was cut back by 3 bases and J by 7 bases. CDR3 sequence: CASSFTSGANEQFF. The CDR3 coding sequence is TGTGCCAGCAGTTTCACTAGCGGGGCAAATGAGCAGTTCTTC. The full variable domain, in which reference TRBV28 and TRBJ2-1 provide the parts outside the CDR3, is DVKVTQSSRYLVKRTGEKVFLECVQDMDHENMFWYRQDPGLGLRLIYFSYDVKMKEKGDIPEGYSVSREKKERFSLILESASTNQTSMYLCASSFTSGANEQFFGPGTRLTVL.

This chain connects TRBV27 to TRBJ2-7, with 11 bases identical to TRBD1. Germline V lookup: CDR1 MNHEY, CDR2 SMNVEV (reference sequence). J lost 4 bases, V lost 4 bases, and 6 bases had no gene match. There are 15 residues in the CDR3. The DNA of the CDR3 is TGTGCCAGCAGTTCCTGGGACAGGGGGAGGTACGAGCAGTACTTC. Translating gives CASSSWDRGRYEQYF.

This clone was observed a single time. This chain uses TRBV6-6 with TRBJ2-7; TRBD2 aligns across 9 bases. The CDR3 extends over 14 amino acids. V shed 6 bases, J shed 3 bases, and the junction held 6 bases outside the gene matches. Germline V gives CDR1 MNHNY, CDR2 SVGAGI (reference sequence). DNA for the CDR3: TGTGCCAGCAGATCCCTTAGCGGGAGCTACGAGCAGTACTTC. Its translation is CASRSLSGSYEQYF.

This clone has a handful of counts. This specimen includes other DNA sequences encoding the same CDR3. CDR3 region: CASSFSGSSYEQYF. CDR3 DNA: TGTGCCAGCAGCTTTAGCGGGAGCTCCTACGAGCAGTACTTC. The genes are TRBV11-2 and TRBJ2-7, with TRBD2 matching 9 bases. J lost 0 bases, V lost 3 bases, and 0 bases had no gene match. The CDR3 loop spans 14 amino acids. Germline lookup yields CDR1 SGHAT and CDR2 FQNNGV.

The CDR3 DNA sequence: TGTGCCAGCAGCTTATGGGAAATGAGGGTAGAGGATGAGCAGTTCTTC. This gives the protein CASSLWEMRVEDEQFF. The J gene is TRBJ2-1, the V gene TRBV11-2, with D maybe TRBD2 (5 bases). Germline assignment: CDR1 SGHAT and CDR2 FQNNGV. V lost 2 bases and J lost 8, with 19 bases in between. CDR3 size: 16 residues.

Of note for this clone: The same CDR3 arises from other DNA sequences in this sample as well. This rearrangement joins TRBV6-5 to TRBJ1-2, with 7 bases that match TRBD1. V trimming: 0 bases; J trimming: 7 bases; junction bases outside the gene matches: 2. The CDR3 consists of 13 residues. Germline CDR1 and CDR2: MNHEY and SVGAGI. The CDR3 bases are TGTGCCAGCAGTTACTCCGCAGGGGGTGGCTACACCTTC. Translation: CASSYSAGGGYTF.

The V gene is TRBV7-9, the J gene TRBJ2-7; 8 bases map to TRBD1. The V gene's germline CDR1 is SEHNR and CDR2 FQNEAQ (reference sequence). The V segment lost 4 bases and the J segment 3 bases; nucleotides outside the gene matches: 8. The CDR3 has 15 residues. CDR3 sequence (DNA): TGTGCCAGCAGCTCTCGGACAGGGCAAGTCTACGAGCAGTACTTC. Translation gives CASSSRTGQVYEQYF.

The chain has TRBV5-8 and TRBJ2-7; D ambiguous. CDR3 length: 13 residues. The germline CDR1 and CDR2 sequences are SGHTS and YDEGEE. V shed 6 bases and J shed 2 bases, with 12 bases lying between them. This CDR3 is CASTLSDAYEQYF. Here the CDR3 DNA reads TGTGCCAGCACCTTAAGCGATGCCTACGAGCAGTACTTC.

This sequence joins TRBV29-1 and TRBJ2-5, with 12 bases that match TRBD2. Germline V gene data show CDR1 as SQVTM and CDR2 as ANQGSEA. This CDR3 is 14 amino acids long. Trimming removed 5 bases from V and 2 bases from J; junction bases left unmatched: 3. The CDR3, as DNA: TGCAGCGTTCTGCTAGCGGGAGGGCAAGAGACCCAGTACTTC. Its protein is CSVLLAGGQETQYF.

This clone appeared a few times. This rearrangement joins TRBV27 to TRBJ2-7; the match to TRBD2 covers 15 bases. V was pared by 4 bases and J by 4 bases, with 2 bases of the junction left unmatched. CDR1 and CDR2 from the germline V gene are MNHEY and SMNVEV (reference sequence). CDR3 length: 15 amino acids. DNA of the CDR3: TGTGCCAGCAGTTCCGGGACTAGCGGGGGGTACGAGCAGTACTTC. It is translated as CASSSGTSGGYEQYF.

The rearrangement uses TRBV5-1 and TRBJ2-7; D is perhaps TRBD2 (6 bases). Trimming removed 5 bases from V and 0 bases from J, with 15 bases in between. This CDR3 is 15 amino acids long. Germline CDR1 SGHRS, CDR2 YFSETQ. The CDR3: CASRFRGMGSYEQYF. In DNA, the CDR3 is TGCGCCAGCAGGTTTCGGGGGATGGGCTCCTACGAGCAGTACTTC.

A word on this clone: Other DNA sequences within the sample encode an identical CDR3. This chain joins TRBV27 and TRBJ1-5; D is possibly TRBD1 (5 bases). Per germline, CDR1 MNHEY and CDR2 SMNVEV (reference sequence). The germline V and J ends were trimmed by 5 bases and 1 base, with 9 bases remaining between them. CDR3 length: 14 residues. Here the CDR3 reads CASSPRDSNQPQHF. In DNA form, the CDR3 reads TGTGCCAGCAGTCCTCGGGACAGCAATCAGCCCCAGCATTTT.

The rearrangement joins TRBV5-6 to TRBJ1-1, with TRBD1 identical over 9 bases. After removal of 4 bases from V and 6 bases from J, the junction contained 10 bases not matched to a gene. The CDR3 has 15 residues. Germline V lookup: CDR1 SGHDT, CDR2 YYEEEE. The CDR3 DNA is TGTGCCAGCAGCGTACAGGGGGCGCTTATCTCTGAAGCTTTCTTT. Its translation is CASSVQGALISEAFF.

CDR3 in amino acids: CASSGIYNEQFF. Here the CDR3 DNA reads TGTGCCAGCAGCGGGATTTACAATGAGCAGTTCTTC. This sequence joins TRBV9 and TRBJ2-1; the D is unclear. There are 12 residues in the CDR3. The germline V gene encodes CDR1 SGDLS and CDR2 YYNGEE. Between the trimmed V and J ends, which lost 3 bases and 4 bases, there was a span of 5 bases.

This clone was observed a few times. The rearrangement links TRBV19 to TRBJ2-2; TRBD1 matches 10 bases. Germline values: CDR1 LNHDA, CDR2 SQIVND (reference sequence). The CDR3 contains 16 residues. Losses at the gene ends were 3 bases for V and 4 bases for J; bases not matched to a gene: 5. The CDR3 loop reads CASSIVGTGVTGELFF. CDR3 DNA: TGTGCCAGTAGTATTGTCGGGACAGGGGTCACCGGGGAGCTGTTTTTT.

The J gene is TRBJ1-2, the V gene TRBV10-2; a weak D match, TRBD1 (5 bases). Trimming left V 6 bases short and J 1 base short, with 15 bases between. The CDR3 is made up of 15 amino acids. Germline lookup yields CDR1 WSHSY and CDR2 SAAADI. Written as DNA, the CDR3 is TGCGCCAGCAGCACAGAATTAGGGGTTAACTATGGCTACACCTTC. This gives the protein CASSTELGVNYGYTF.

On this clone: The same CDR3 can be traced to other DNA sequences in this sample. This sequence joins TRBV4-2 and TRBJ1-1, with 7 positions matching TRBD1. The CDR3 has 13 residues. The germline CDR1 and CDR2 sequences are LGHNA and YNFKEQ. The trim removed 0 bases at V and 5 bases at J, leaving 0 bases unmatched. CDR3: CASSQDRGTEAFF. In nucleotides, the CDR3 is TGTGCCAGCAGCCAAGACAGGGGGACTGAAGCTTTCTTT.

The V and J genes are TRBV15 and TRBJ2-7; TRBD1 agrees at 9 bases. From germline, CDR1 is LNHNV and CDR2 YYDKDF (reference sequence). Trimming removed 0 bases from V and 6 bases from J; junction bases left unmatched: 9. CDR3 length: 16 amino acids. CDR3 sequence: CATSREGTGSWGEQYF. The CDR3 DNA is TGTGCCACCAGCAGAGAAGGGACAGGGAGTTGGGGCGAGCAGTACTTC.

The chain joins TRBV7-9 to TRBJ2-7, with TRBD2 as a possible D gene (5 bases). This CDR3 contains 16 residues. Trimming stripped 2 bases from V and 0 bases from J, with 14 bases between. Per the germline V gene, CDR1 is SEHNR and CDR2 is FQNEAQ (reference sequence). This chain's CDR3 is CASSLQVQRLSYEQYF. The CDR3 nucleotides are TGTGCCAGCAGCTTACAGGTCCAGCGGCTCTCCTACGAGCAGTACTTC.

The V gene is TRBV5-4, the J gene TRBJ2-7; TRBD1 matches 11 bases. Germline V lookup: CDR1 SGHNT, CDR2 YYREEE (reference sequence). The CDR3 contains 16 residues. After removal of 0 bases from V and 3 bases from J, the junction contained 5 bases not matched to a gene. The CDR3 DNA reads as TGTGCCAGCAGCTTGGGAGGACAGGGGGCTTTCTACGAGCAGTACTTC. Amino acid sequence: CASSLGGQGAFYEQYF.

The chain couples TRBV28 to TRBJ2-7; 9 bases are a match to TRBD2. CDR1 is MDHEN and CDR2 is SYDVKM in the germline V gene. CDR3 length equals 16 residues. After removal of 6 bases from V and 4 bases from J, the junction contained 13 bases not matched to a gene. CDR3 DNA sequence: TGTGCCAGCAGCCCCGCGCGAGGGACTAGCTTGTACGAGCAGTACTTC. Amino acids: CASSPARGTSLYEQYF. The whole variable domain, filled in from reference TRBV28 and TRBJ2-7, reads DVKVTQSSRYLVKRTGEKVFLECVQDMDHENMFWYRQDPGLGLRLIYFSYDVKMKEKGDIPEGYSVSREKKERFSLILESASTNQTSMYLCASSPARGTSLYEQYFGPGTRLTVT.

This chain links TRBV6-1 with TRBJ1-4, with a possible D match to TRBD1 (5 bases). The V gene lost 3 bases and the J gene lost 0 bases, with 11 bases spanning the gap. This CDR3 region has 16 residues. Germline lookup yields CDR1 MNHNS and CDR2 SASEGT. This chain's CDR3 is CASSDLPGPTNEKLFF. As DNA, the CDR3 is TGTGCCAGCAGTGATCTTCCAGGGCCAACTAATGAAAAACTGTTTTTT.

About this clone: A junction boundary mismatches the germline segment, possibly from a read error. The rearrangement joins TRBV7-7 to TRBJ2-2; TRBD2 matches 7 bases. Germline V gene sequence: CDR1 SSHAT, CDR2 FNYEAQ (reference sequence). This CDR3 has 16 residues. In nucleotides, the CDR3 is TGTGCTAGCAGCTTAACAAGCGGGGCAAACACCGGGGAGCTGTTTTTT. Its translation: CASSLTSGANTGELFF.

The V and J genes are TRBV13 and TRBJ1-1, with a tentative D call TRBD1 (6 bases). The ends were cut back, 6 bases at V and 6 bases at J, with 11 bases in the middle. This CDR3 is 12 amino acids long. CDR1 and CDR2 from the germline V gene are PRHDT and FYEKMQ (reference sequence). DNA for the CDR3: TGTGCCAGCAGTCGTGACAGGCCTGAAGCTTTCTTT. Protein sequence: CASSRDRPEAFF.

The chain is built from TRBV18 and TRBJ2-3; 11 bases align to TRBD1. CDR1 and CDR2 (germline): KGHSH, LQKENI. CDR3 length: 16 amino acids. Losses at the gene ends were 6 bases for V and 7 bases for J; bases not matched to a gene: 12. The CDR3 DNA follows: TGTGCCAGCTCCCCTTCCCGGGACAGGGGGTTGAATACGCAGTATTTT. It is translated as CASSPSRDRGLNTQYF.

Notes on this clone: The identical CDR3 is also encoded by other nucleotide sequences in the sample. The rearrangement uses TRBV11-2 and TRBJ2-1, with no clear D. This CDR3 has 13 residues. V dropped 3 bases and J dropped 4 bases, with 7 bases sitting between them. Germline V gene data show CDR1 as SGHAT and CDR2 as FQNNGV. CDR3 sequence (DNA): TGTGCCAGCAGCTTGGGCGAATACAATGAGCAGTTCTTC. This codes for CASSLGEYNEQFF.